This T cell receptor beta chain is from a study of cytomegalovirus exposure and HLA in healthy donors. Study-wide points: Cytomegalovirus status was reportedly diagnosed by the classifier with high sensitivity and specificity. Earlier analysis looked at TCR beta V segments, and most were productive about 90% or about 30% of the time.

The germline V gene has CDR1 MNHEY and CDR2 SMNVEV (reference sequence). The CDR3 length is 15 residues. V was pared by 5 bases and J by 5 bases, with 9 bases of the junction left unmatched. This clone was found once. Its antigen remains unknown. PCR amplification relied on 60 Vbeta primers (plus 13 Jbeta primers). Libraries were prepared by immunoSEQ multiplex PCR; TCRdb keeps only in-frame clonotypes and omits some of them. This sample yields some 150,000 clones, of which roughly 83% are seen a single time; approximately 2.4% belongs to the top ten. This sequence originates from a woman in her forties or fifties in good health and CMV-seronegative. V is TRBV27 and J is TRBJ1-5; 7 bases match TRBD1. Sample: PBMCs. For the CDR3, the DNA is TGTGCCAGCAGTCCGACGGGCCAGGGGGATCAGCCCCAGCATTTT. Translating it yields CASSPTGQGDQPQHF.